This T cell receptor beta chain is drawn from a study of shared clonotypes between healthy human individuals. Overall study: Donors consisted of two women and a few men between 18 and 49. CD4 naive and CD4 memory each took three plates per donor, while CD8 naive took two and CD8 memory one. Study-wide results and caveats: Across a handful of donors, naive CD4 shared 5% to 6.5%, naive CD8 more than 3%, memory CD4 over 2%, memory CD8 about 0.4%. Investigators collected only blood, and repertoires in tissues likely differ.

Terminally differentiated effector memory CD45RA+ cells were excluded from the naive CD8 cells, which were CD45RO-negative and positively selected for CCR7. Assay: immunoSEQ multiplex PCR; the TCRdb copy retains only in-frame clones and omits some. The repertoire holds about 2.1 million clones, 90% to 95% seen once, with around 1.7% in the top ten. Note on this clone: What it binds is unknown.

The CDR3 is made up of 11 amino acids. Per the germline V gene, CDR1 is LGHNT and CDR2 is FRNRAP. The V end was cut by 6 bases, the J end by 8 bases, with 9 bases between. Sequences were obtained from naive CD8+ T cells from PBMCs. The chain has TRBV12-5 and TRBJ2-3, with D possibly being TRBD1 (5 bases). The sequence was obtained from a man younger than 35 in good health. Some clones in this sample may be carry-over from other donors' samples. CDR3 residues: CASGQGSTQYF. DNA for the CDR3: TGTGCTAGTGGGCAGGGCAGTACGCAGTATTTT.